This TCR beta chain emerged from a study of T-cell reconstitution after alpha-beta-depleted transplantation in children. Overall study findings and caveats: Day-60 TCRbeta diversity that was high in some patients was derived from surviving recipient T cells and thymic progenitors. At the one-year point after transplant, T-cell counts and TCRbeta diversity were found to come mostly from T cells that had been newly produced. Two months or so post-transplant, alpha-beta T cells reportedly derived from several hundred expanded graft clones.

Unique molecular identifiers were incorporated into the prepared TCRbeta library. MiXCR, run by TCRdb on the PCR reads, gives a single entry per CDR3 protein. Of roughly 30,000 distinct CDR3 sequences in the sample, under 6.5% were seen once. This clonotype was seen at least ten times. The target antigen is unknown. CDR3 length: 13 residues. V lost 6 bases, J lost 1 base, and 9 bases lay in between. Germline-derived CDR1 and CDR2 are SEHNR and FQNEAQ (reference sequence). Sample: peripheral blood, taken 60 days after TCRalphabeta/CD19-depleted stem cell transplant. This chain links TRBV7-9 with TRBJ1-1; D is ambiguous. This clonotype originated in a child under two years old who had a stem cell transplant for acute myeloid leukemia, so the T cells may come from the graft donor. The CDR3 sequence is CASSPPGNTEAFF. The CDR3 region has the DNA TGTGCCAGCAGTCCCCCAGGGAACACTGAAGCTTTCTTT.